Listed below are T cell receptor beta chains from one sample, sequenced in a study of cytomegalovirus exposure and HLA in healthy donors. Sequencing used immunoSEQ multiplex PCR; TCRdb keeps in-frame clones, though not all of them. Of under 250,000 clones listed, about 85% were seen once; the top ten hold 0.2% to 0.25%. Sequencing was performed on PBMCs. The source of these receptors is a girl aged 2-15 years in good health and CMV-seronegative. Each CDR3 is given with its conserved first and last residue. The D gene is left open where the match is weak. Where a row states a size, it is once, few, many or the class of an expanded clone; other rows omit it.

clone size: -
D gene: -
J gene: TRBJ1-2
V gene: TRBV5-4
CDR3 DNA: TGTGCCAGCAGCTTGAGGGGGGGGCAAAACTATGGCTACACCTTC
CDR3 protein: CASSLRGGQNYGYTF

clone size: -
D gene: -
J gene: TRBJ1-5
V gene: TRBV15
CDR3 DNA: TGTGCCACCAGCAGAGGGCAGTATAGCAATCAGCCCCAGCATTTT
CDR3 protein: CATSRGQYSNQPQHF

clone size: -
D gene: TRBD1
J gene: TRBJ2-1
V gene: TRBV19
CDR3 DNA: TGTGCCAGTAGTCCCAGTGGCGGGACAGGGCCCTACAATGAGCAGTTCTTC
CDR3 protein: CASSPSGGTGPYNEQFF

clone size: -
D gene: TRBD2
J gene: TRBJ2-1
V gene: TRBV2
CDR3 DNA: TGTGCCAGCAGTCCCCGAACTAGCGGGGGGGGGAGTATACAGTTCTTC
CDR3 protein: CASSPRTSGGGSIQFF

clone size: -
D gene: -
J gene: TRBJ1-4
V gene: TRBV7-8
CDR3 DNA: TGTGCCAGCAGCTTAACGATTGGGGAGGGAGAAAAACTGTTTTTT
CDR3 protein: CASSLTIGEGEKLFF

clone size: -
D gene: TRBD2
J gene: TRBJ2-7
V gene: TRBV7-8
CDR3 DNA: TGTGCCACGTCAATCCGAGCGGGAGGGACATCATACGAGCAGTACTTC
CDR3 protein: CATSIRAGGTSYEQYF

clone size: -
D gene: TRBD2
J gene: TRBJ2-7
V gene: TRBV6-6
CDR3 DNA: TGTGCCAGCAGTTCTAGCGGGACTTCCGCCTACGAGCAGTACTTC
CDR3 protein: CASSSSGTSAYEQYF

clone size: once
D gene: -
J gene: TRBJ2-7
V gene: TRBV6-1
CDR3 DNA: TGTGCCAGCAGTGAAGGCCCAGGCCCTTCCTACGAGCAGTACTTC
CDR3 protein: CASSEGPGPSYEQYF

clone size: -
D gene: -
J gene: TRBJ2-3
V gene: TRBV5-1
CDR3 DNA: TGCGCCAGCAGCTTGGGAGACACAGATACGCAGTATTTT
CDR3 protein: CASSLGDTDTQYF

clone size: once
D gene: -
J gene: TRBJ2-1
V gene: TRBV30
CDR3 DNA: TGTGCCTGGACCGTAGCGGCAGACTACAATGAGCAGTTCTTC
CDR3 protein: CAWTVAADYNEQFF

clone size: -
D gene: TRBD1
J gene: TRBJ2-2
V gene: TRBV6-1
CDR3 DNA: TGTGCCAGCATTCCGGACAGGGGGCTGGGCGGGGAGCTGTTTTTT
CDR3 protein: CASIPDRGLGGELFF

clone size: -
D gene: -
J gene: TRBJ2-7
V gene: TRBV7-9
CDR3 DNA: TGTGCCAGCAGCTTAGGAGAGACAGGGAGGATAAACGAGCAGTACTTC
CDR3 protein: CASSLGETGRINEQYF

clone size: -
D gene: TRBD2
J gene: TRBJ2-1
V gene: TRBV11-2
CDR3 DNA: TGTGCCAGCAGCCCCAACCCACTAGCGGGGGCTAACAATGAGCAGTTCTTC
CDR3 protein: CASSPNPLAGANNEQFF

clone size: -
D gene: -
J gene: TRBJ2-5
V gene: TRBV2
CDR3 DNA: TGTGCCAGCAAACTAGAGGAGACCCAGTACTTC
CDR3 protein: CASKLEETQYF

clone size: -
D gene: TRBD2
J gene: TRBJ2-7
V gene: TRBV30
CDR3 DNA: TGTGCCTGGAGTGAAGCGGGGGCAGGGTACGAGCAGTACTTC
CDR3 protein: CAWSEAGAGYEQYF

clone size: -
D gene: -
J gene: TRBJ2-7
V gene: TRBV6-1
CDR3 DNA: TGTGCCAGCAGTGACCCTAGCTACGAGCAGTACTTC
CDR3 protein: CASSDPSYEQYF

clone size: -
D gene: TRBD1
J gene: TRBJ1-5
V gene: TRBV18
CDR3 DNA: TGTGCCAGCTCTCAGACAGGGGGGGATCAGCCCCAGCATTTT
CDR3 protein: CASSQTGGDQPQHF

clone size: -
D gene: TRBD1
J gene: TRBJ2-5
V gene: TRBV6-5
CDR3 DNA: TGTGCCAGCAGACCCGGGACAGCTGTAGAGACCCAGTACTTC
CDR3 protein: CASRPGTAVETQYF

clone size: -
D gene: TRBD2
J gene: TRBJ2-1
V gene: TRBV9
CDR3 DNA: TGTGCCAGCAGCGGCCGACATCCAACACTAGCGGGAGTCTACAATGAGCAGTTCTTC
CDR3 protein: CASSGRHPTLAGVYNEQFF

clone size: -
D gene: -
J gene: TRBJ2-7
V gene: TRBV2
CDR3 DNA: TGTGCCAGCGTCGAGAAGGGAGACGAGCAGTACTTC
CDR3 protein: CASVEKGDEQYF

clone size: -
D gene: TRBD1
J gene: TRBJ1-1
V gene: TRBV11-3
CDR3 DNA: TGTGCCAGCAGCTTCCAGGGGGGCACTGAAGCTTTCTTT
CDR3 protein: CASSFQGGTEAFF

clone size: -
D gene: -
J gene: TRBJ2-3
V gene: TRBV7-9
CDR3 DNA: TGTGCCAGCTCTTCAGTTCATGCCACAGATACGCAGTATTTT
CDR3 protein: CASSSVHATDTQYF

clone size: -
D gene: -
J gene: TRBJ1-6
V gene: TRBV10-3
CDR3 DNA: TGTGCCATCAGACAGGGTCCCTATAATTCACCCCTCCACTTT
CDR3 protein: CAIRQGPYNSPLHF

clone size: -
D gene: -
J gene: TRBJ1-5
V gene: TRBV18
CDR3 DNA: TGTGCCAGCTCACGAGACAGGAATCAGCCCCAGCATTTT
CDR3 protein: CASSRDRNQPQHF

clone size: -
D gene: -
J gene: TRBJ2-7
V gene: TRBV20-1
CDR3 DNA: TGCAGTGTGGACAGTTCCTACGAGCAGTACTTC
CDR3 protein: CSVDSSYEQYF

clone size: -
D gene: TRBD2
J gene: TRBJ2-1
V gene: TRBV19
CDR3 DNA: TGTGCCAGCTCGAGCCTTACTATGGGACTAGCGGGAGCTGAGCAGTTCTTC
CDR3 protein: CASSSLTMGLAGAEQFF

clone size: -
D gene: -
J gene: TRBJ1-1
V gene: TRBV29-1
CDR3 DNA: TGCAGCGTTGAGGTCCTCGGGACTGAAGCTTTCTTT
CDR3 protein: CSVEVLGTEAFF

clone size: -
D gene: -
J gene: TRBJ2-7
V gene: TRBV5-4
CDR3 DNA: TGTGCCAGCAGCTTTTTTACCAGGAACTACGAGCAGTACTTC
CDR3 protein: CASSFFTRNYEQYF

clone size: -
D gene: TRBD1
J gene: TRBJ2-5
V gene: TRBV5-1
CDR3 DNA: TGCGCCAGCAGCCGGGGACAGCGTCAAGAGACCCAGTACTTC
CDR3 protein: CASSRGQRQETQYF

clone size: -
D gene: TRBD1
J gene: TRBJ2-5
V gene: TRBV4-2
CDR3 DNA: TGTGCCAGCAGCCAAGGGTGGACAGGACCCTTGAAGCAGTACTTC
CDR3 protein: CASSQGWTGPLKQYF

clone size: -
D gene: -
J gene: TRBJ2-4
V gene: TRBV6-1
CDR3 DNA: TGTGCCAGCAGTGAAGTAGCTTGGGGGGATTCCAAAAACATTCAGTACTTC
CDR3 protein: CASSEVAWGDSKNIQYF

clone size: -
D gene: -
J gene: TRBJ1-3
V gene: TRBV27
CDR3 DNA: TGTGCCAGCAGTTTAAGAGGGTTCGGCTCTGGAAACACCATATATTTT
CDR3 protein: CASSLRGFGSGNTIYF

clone size: -
D gene: TRBD1
J gene: TRBJ1-6
V gene: TRBV5-1
CDR3 DNA: TGCGCCAGCACCACAGGGGGCGATTCACCCCTCCACTTT
CDR3 protein: CASTTGGDSPLHF

clone size: -
D gene: TRBD1
J gene: TRBJ1-1
V gene: TRBV7-9
CDR3 DNA: TGTGCCAGCAGCCCACCTCCGACAGGGGACACTGAAGCTTTCTTT
CDR3 protein: CASSPPPTGDTEAFF

clone size: once
D gene: -
J gene: TRBJ2-3
V gene: TRBV2
CDR3 DNA: TGTGCCAGCAGTAAGAGCGGACGCACAGATACGCAGTATTTT
CDR3 protein: CASSKSGRTDTQYF

clone size: once
D gene: TRBD1
J gene: TRBJ2-2
V gene: TRBV7-7
CDR3 DNA: TGTGCCAGCAGCCCATTGACAGGGGCCCCCGGGGAGCTGTTTTTT
CDR3 protein: CASSPLTGAPGELFF

clone size: -
D gene: -
J gene: TRBJ2-7
V gene: TRBV11-2
CDR3 DNA: TGTGCCAGCAGCTTGGGGGGGGGCGGGCAGTACTTC
CDR3 protein: CASSLGGGGQYF

clone size: few
D gene: -
J gene: TRBJ1-1
V gene: TRBV28
CDR3 DNA: TGTGCCAGTTCGGGGGTCCACCAAGCTTTCTTT
CDR3 protein: CASSGVHQAFF

clone size: -
D gene: TRBD2
J gene: TRBJ2-7
V gene: TRBV7-6
CDR3 DNA: TGTGCCAGCAGCTTAGCGGGGACTAGCGGGCCCTACGAGCAGTACTTC
CDR3 protein: CASSLAGTSGPYEQYF

clone size: -
D gene: TRBD1
J gene: TRBJ2-7
V gene: TRBV13
CDR3 DNA: TGTGCCAGCAGCCCAATCGGGGACAGGGGAGAGGAGCAGTACTTC
CDR3 protein: CASSPIGDRGEEQYF

clone size: -
D gene: -
J gene: TRBJ1-5
V gene: TRBV5-6
CDR3 DNA: TGTGCCAGCAGCTTGGGATGGGCAGGGGATCAGCCCCAGCATTTT
CDR3 protein: CASSLGWAGDQPQHF

clone size: -
D gene: TRBD1
J gene: TRBJ1-2
V gene: TRBV7-9
CDR3 DNA: TGTGCCAGCAGCTTCAGAGGGGGCGCGGAAGACGGCTACACCTTC
CDR3 protein: CASSFRGGAEDGYTF

clone size: -
D gene: -
J gene: TRBJ2-1
V gene: TRBV7-9
CDR3 DNA: TGTGCCAGCAGCTCACGAGCTAAGGACAGTTACAATGAGCAGTTCTTC
CDR3 protein: CASSSRAKDSYNEQFF

clone size: -
D gene: TRBD1
J gene: TRBJ1-2
V gene: TRBV19
CDR3 DNA: TGTGCCAGTAGTCCGCTCTCGACAGGGGGTAACTATGGCTACACCTTC
CDR3 protein: CASSPLSTGGNYGYTF

clone size: -
D gene: -
J gene: TRBJ2-3
V gene: TRBV27
CDR3 DNA: TGTGCCAGCAGTTTACAGCGGAACACAGATACGCAGTATTTT
CDR3 protein: CASSLQRNTDTQYF

clone size: -
D gene: TRBD1
J gene: TRBJ1-3
V gene: TRBV5-1
CDR3 DNA: TGCGCCAGCAGCAGGGACAGAAGCTCTGGAAACACCATATATTTT
CDR3 protein: CASSRDRSSGNTIYF

clone size: -
D gene: TRBD1
J gene: TRBJ1-4
V gene: TRBV2
CDR3 DNA: TGTGCCAGCAGTGCCGGACAGGGGCCGGAGAAACTGTTTTTT
CDR3 protein: CASSAGQGPEKLFF

clone size: -
D gene: -
J gene: TRBJ1-2
V gene: TRBV15
CDR3 DNA: TGTGCCACAGGGGACTATGGCTACACCTTC
CDR3 protein: CATGDYGYTF

clone size: -
D gene: -
J gene: TRBJ1-6
V gene: TRBV9
CDR3 DNA: TGTGCCAGCAGCGTAGAGGCTACCGGGAGTTCACCCCTCCACTTT
CDR3 protein: CASSVEATGSSPLHF

clone size: -
D gene: -
J gene: TRBJ1-5
V gene: TRBV10-2
CDR3 DNA: TGCGCCAGCAGTGCCTTGAGGGTTAGCAATCAGCCCCAGCATTTT
CDR3 protein: CASSALRVSNQPQHF

clone size: -
D gene: -
J gene: TRBJ1-2
V gene: TRBV30
CDR3 DNA: TGTGCCTGGATCTCCGGGAACAACTATGGCTACACCTTC
CDR3 protein: CAWISGNNYGYTF

clone size: -
D gene: -
J gene: TRBJ2-1
V gene: TRBV5-1
CDR3 DNA: TGCGCCAGCAGCCTTCCGGTCCCAGGCGGGAACAATGAGCAGTTCTTC
CDR3 protein: CASSLPVPGGNNEQFF